A selection of T cell receptor beta chains follows, all from one sample in a study of human T cells and chemical hapten exposure. Each CDR3 protein gets one entry after TCRdb re-called the RACE reads with MiXCR. Of just over 350,000 distinct CDR3 sequences listed, about 6.3% were seen once; the top ten hold about 5%. This sample comprised whole blood, obtained in connection with sensitization to the hapten diphenylcyclopropenone (DPC). Every receptor here comes from a woman in her late teens or twenties with alopecia areata. Some clones in this sample may be carry-over from other donors' samples. CDR3s include the opening cysteine and the closing phenylalanine or tryptophan. The D gene is left open where the match is weak. Clone size is not always given. Where it is, it says once, few, many or a class for expanded clones.

V: TRBV10-3
J: TRBJ2-5
size: .
D: .
CDR3: CASAGTLLRLETQYF
DNA: TGTGCCTCCGCCGGGACTCTACTTCGTTTAGAGACCCAGTACTTC

V: TRBV5-4
J: TRBJ2-3
size: .
D: .
CDR3: CASSFYSVGTDTQYF
DNA: TGTGCCAGCAGCTTCTACAGCGTCGGCACAGATACGCAGTATTTT

V: TRBV4-1
J: TRBJ2-3
size: .
D: TRBD2
CDR3: CASSQRTSGGEQLDTQYF
DNA: TGCGCCAGCAGCCAACGGACTAGCGGGGGGGAACAACTGGATACGCAGTATTTT

V: TRBV24-1
J: TRBJ2-3
size: few
D: .
CDR3: CATSDSSTDTQYF
DNA: TGTGCCACCAGTGATTCCAGCACAGATACGCAGTATTTT

V: TRBV5-1
J: TRBJ1-4
size: .
D: .
CDR3: CASSLVGTALNEKLFF
DNA: TGCGCCAGCAGCTTGGTGGGTACAGCGCTTAATGAAAAACTGTTTTTT

V: TRBV5-1
J: TRBJ1-6
size: many
D: .
CDR3: CASSLGVAWGDSPLHF
DNA: TGCGCCAGCAGCTTGGGGGTGGCCTGGGGTGATTCACCCCTCCACTTT

V: TRBV28
J: TRBJ1-4
size: .
D: .
CDR3: CASRLEGATNEKLFF
DNA: TGTGCCAGCAGGTTGGAGGGAGCAACTAATGAAAAACTGTTTTTT

V: TRBV28
J: TRBJ2-2
size: once
D: .
CDR3: CASTQSGRQGIGELFF
DNA: TGTGCCAGCACACAAAGCGGGAGACAGGGGATCGGGGAGCTGTTTTTT

V: TRBV6-5
J: TRBJ2-1
size: few
D: .
CDR3: CASSPIRASRDEQFF
DNA: TGTGCCAGCAGTCCCATCAGGGCGAGCCGGGATGAGCAGTTCTTC

V: TRBV11-3
J: TRBJ2-7
size: few
D: .
CDR3: CASSLPFYEQYF
DNA: TGTGCCAGCAGCTTACCTTTCTACGAGCAGTACTTC

V: TRBV5-1
J: TRBJ1-1
size: many
D: .
CDR3: CASSLQTQALITEAFF
DNA: TGCGCCAGCAGCCTTCAGACCCAAGCCCTGATCACTGAAGCTTTCTTT

V: TRBV7-8
J: TRBJ2-3
size: few
D: .
CDR3: CASSLARGRWGTDTQYF
DNA: TGTGCCAGCAGCTTAGCGAGGGGGAGATGGGGCACAGATACGCAGTATTTT

V: TRBV29-1
J: TRBJ2-7
size: many
D: .
CDR3: CSGARGEGYEQYF
DNA: TGCAGCGGTGCCCGCGGAGAGGGCTACGAGCAGTACTTC

V: TRBV6-2/TRBV6-3
J: TRBJ2-1
size: .
D: TRBD1
CDR3: CASTRQGYNEQFF
DNA: TGTGCCAGCACCCGACAGGGTTACAATGAGCAGTTCTTC

V: TRBV7-2
J: TRBJ1-6
size: few
D: .
CDR3: CASSLRRRGSGDGVYNSPLHF
DNA: TGTGCCAGCAGCCTACGTAGGAGAGGCTCAGGGGATGGTGTTTATAATTCACCCCTCCACTTT

V: TRBV6-2/TRBV6-3
J: TRBJ2-5
size: few
D: TRBD2
CDR3: CASSYMGGGNLGGETQYF
DNA: TGTGCCAGCAGTTACATGGGCGGGGGAAACCTGGGCGGAGAGACCCAGTACTTC

V: TRBV3-1
J: TRBJ1-4
size: few
D: TRBD1
CDR3: CASSIDRGRFREKLFF
DNA: TGTGCCAGCAGCATAGACAGGGGGCGCTTCCGTGAAAAACTGTTTTTT

V: TRBV7-2
J: TRBJ2-7
size: many
D: .
CDR3: CASSLVVVGVYEQYF
DNA: TGTGCCAGCAGCTTAGTAGTAGTCGGAGTCTACGAGCAGTACTTC

V: TRBV6-4
J: TRBJ2-6
size: .
D: .
CDR3: CASSDSPGALSGANVLTF
DNA: TGTGCCAGCAGTGACTCTCCGGGGGCGCTTTCTGGGGCCAACGTCCTGACTTTC

V: TRBV27
J: TRBJ1-5
size: .
D: TRBD1
CDR3: CASSLKHSGGYQPQHF
DNA: TGTGCCAGCAGTTTAAAGCATTCAGGGGGCTATCAGCCCCAGCATTTT

V: TRBV15
J: TRBJ2-7
size: many
D: .
CDR3: CATSRPRGQHYEQYF
DNA: TGTGCCACCAGCAGACCAAGGGGACAACACTACGAGCAGTACTTC

V: TRBV27
J: TRBJ2-5
size: .
D: .
CDR3: CASSLSQGGTKQTQYF
DNA: TGTGCCAGCAGTCTCTCTCAGGGGGGGACTAAACAGACCCAGTACTTC

V: TRBV7-2
J: TRBJ2-3
size: many
D: .
CDR3: CASSPTPFSTDTQYF
DNA: TGTGCCAGCAGCCCGACCCCCTTTTCCACAGATACGCAGTATTTT

V: TRBV3-1
J: TRBJ2-5
size: .
D: .
CDR3: CASSYTDQETQYF
DNA: TGTGCCAGCAGCTATACAGACCAAGAGACCCAGTACTTC

V: TRBV7-9
J: TRBJ1-2
size: many
D: .
CDR3: CASSSPAGDYYGYTF
DNA: TGTGCCAGCAGCTCCCCCGCGGGGGACTACTATGGCTACACCTTC

V: TRBV12-5
J: TRBJ1-3
size: few
D: .
CDR3: CASGLEPGGPIYF
DNA: TGTGCTAGTGGTTTGGAACCTGGGGGGCCCATATATTTT

V: TRBV20-1
J: TRBJ2-5
size: many
D: .
CDR3: CSAKGVKETQYF
DNA: TGCAGTGCTAAGGGAGTGAAAGAGACCCAGTACTTC

V: TRBV6-2/TRBV6-3
J: TRBJ1-5
size: .
D: .
CDR3: CASKGQGYSNQPQHF
DNA: TGTGCCAGCAAAGGTCAGGGATATAGCAATCAGCCCCAGCATTTT

V: TRBV6-1
J: TRBJ1-6
size: few
D: .
CDR3: CASSREENSPLHF
DNA: TGTGCCAGCAGCCGGGAAGAGAATTCACCCCTCCACTTT

V: TRBV20-1
J: TRBJ2-3
size: few
D: .
CDR3: CSARKSTTPTDTQYF
DNA: TGCAGTGCTAGAAAGTCGACGACACCCACAGATACGCAGTATTTT

V: TRBV7-2
J: TRBJ1-4
size: few
D: TRBD1
CDR3: CASSKQGVDEKLFF
DNA: TGTGCCAGCAGCAAGCAGGGGGTTGACGAAAAACTGTTTTTT

V: TRBV20-1
J: TRBJ2-7
size: many
D: .
CDR3: CSARDFSAPRSYEQYF
DNA: TGCAGTGCTAGAGATTTTTCCGCACCCCGCTCCTACGAGCAGTACTTC

V: TRBV14
J: TRBJ2-7
size: few
D: .
CDR3: CASGGAYEQYF
DNA: TGTGCCAGCGGGGGAGCCTACGAGCAGTACTTC

V: TRBV7-3
J: TRBJ2-3
size: .
D: .
CDR3: CASSSQGGLADTQYF
DNA: TGTGCCAGCAGCTCCCAAGGAGGGTTGGCAGATACGCAGTATTTT

V: TRBV5-6
J: TRBJ2-3
size: .
D: .
CDR3: CASSQPQLNGEVAQYF
DNA: TGTGCCAGCAGCCAGCCTCAACTAAATGGCGAGGTTGCGCAGTATTTT

V: TRBV29-1
J: TRBJ1-4
size: many
D: .
CDR3: CSVDTGRYGEKLFF
DNA: TGCAGCGTTGATACAGGGCGCTATGGGGAAAAACTGTTTTTT

V: TRBV12-3/TRBV12-4
J: TRBJ2-6
size: .
D: .
CDR3: CAIPRASGANVLTF
DNA: TGTGCCATCCCCAGGGCTTCTGGGGCCAACGTCCTGACTTTC

V: TRBV7-9
J: TRBJ2-1
size: few
D: .
CDR3: CASSGRDSIYNEQFF
DNA: TGTGCCAGCAGCGGCCGGGACTCGATCTACAATGAGCAGTTCTTC

V: TRBV7-2
J: TRBJ2-7
size: .
D: .
CDR3: CASSLGNQYEQYF
DNA: TGTGCCAGCAGCTTAGGAAACCAATACGAGCAGTACTTC

V: TRBV6-5
J: TRBJ2-7
size: .
D: TRBD1
CDR3: CASSSRDRAHEQYF
DNA: TGTGCCAGCAGTTCCCGGGACAGGGCCCACGAGCAGTACTTC

V: TRBV7-2
J: TRBJ1-4
size: many
D: .
CDR3: CASSLVGGAADEKLFF
DNA: TGTGCCAGCAGCTTAGTGGGGGGGGCGGCCGATGAAAAACTGTTTTTT

V: TRBV9
J: TRBJ2-3
size: .
D: .
CDR3: CASSGGDVGWRDTQYF
DNA: TGTGCCAGCAGCGGGGGCGATGTTGGGTGGAGGGATACGCAGTATTTT

V: TRBV13
J: TRBJ1-2
size: .
D: .
CDR3: CASSTAGNYGYTF
DNA: TGTGCCAGCAGCACCGCTGGAAACTATGGCTACACCTTC

V: TRBV4-1
J: TRBJ1-1
size: few
D: .
CDR3: CASSQDDLTGSTEAFF
DNA: TGCGCCAGCAGCCAAGATGACCTGACAGGAAGCACTGAAGCTTTCTTT

V: TRBV7-2
J: TRBJ1-3
size: few
D: .
CDR3: CASSADGGSGNTIYF
DNA: TGTGCCAGCAGCGCGGACGGCGGCTCTGGAAACACCATATATTTT